This T cell receptor beta chain was identified in a study of T cell responses to AZD1222 COVID-19 vaccine. V gave up 1 base and J gave up 5 bases, with 9 bases separating them. This CDR3 has 14 residues. CDR1 and CDR2 from the germline V gene are LGHDT and YNNKEL (reference sequence). The protocol was immunoSEQ multiplex PCR, while the TCRdb copy is restricted to in-frame clones and leaves out a portion. The table records about 120,000 clones, approximately 87% of them present only once. The specimen was peripheral blood, collected on day 0 of AZD1222 vaccination. The chain is built from TRBV3-1 (or the pseudogene TRBV3-2) and TRBJ1-3; D remains unclear. This TCR was sampled from an adult in good health. The CDR3 nucleotides are TGTGCCAGCAGCCAAGGCACGAACCGAAACACCATATATTTT. Translation gives CASSQGTNRNTIYF.